A single sample gave rise to the 23 T cell receptor beta chains below, sequenced in a study of shared clonotypes between healthy human individuals. Only in-frame clones appear in the TCRdb table, and some are missing; sequencing was by immunoSEQ multiplex PCR. The sample lists fewer than 650,000 clones, 70% to 80% seen once, with 10% to 15% in the top ten. The sample comprised PBMCs. The receptors were sampled from a middle-aged woman in good health. Some clones in this sample may be carry-over from other donors' samples.

The chain carries TRBV6-4 and TRBJ1-5; D might be TRBD1 (6 bases). The germline V and J ends were trimmed by 6 bases and 2 bases, with 11 bases remaining between them. CDR1 and CDR2 (germline): MRHNA, SNTAGT. This CDR3 is 14 amino acids long. CDR3 DNA sequence: TGTGCCAGCAGCCAGGGGTTCGGCAATCAGCCCCAGCATTTT. Encoded protein: CASSQGFGNQPQHF.

This chain connects TRBV30 to TRBJ2-7; D tentatively reads TRBD1 or TRBD2 (5 bases each). CDR1 is GTSNPN, CDR2 SVGIG, per germline (reference sequence). V lost 4 bases to trimming and J lost 4 bases, with 14 bases between them. There are 13 residues in the CDR3. CDR3 in DNA: TGTGCCTGGACCAGACGGGACGGATACGAGCAGTACTTC. Translating it yields CAWTRRDGYEQYF.

The chain joins TRBV6-5 to TRBJ1-3; 9 bases fit TRBD1. Germline CDR1 and CDR2: MNHEY and SVGAGI. The CDR3 sequence is 14 residues long. The V and J ends lost 6 bases and 4 bases, in that order; junction bases with no gene match: 4. CDR3 sequence: CASRDRGPGNTIYF. The DNA for the CDR3 is TGTGCCAGCAGGGACAGGGGTCCAGGAAACACCATATATTTT.

This chain connects TRBV18 to TRBJ2-3, with 9 bases identical to TRBD2. The CDR3 runs 15 residues. CDR1 and CDR2 (germline): KGHSH, LQKENI. J lost 0 bases, V lost 5 bases, and 3 bases had no gene match. CDR3 DNA sequence: TGTGCCAGCTCAGGGGGACTAGCAAGCACAGATACGCAGTATTTT. The encoded protein is CASSGGLASTDTQYF.

V is TRBV5-1 and J is TRBJ2-7; TRBD2 matches 7 bases. The germline CDR1 and CDR2 sequences are SGHRS and YFSETQ. V lost 5 bases and J lost 3; bases outside the gene matches: 5. The CDR3 spans 13 residues. CDR3 bases: TGCGCCAGCAGTCAGCGGGACGACTACGAGCAGTACTTC. It encodes CASSQRDDYEQYF.

As DNA, the CDR3 is TGTGCCAGCTCACCTACCTTGACCAGCTCTGGAAACACCATATATTTT. Protein product: CASSPTLTSSGNTIYF. The chain joins TRBV18 to TRBJ1-3; D gene uncertain. V gave up 3 bases and J gave up 0 bases, with 12 bases separating them. The CDR3 is 16 residues long. Per the germline V gene, CDR1 is KGHSH and CDR2 is LQKENI. Full variable domain (outside the CDR3, taken from reference TRBV18 and TRBJ1-3): NAGVMQNPRHLVRRRGQEARLRCSPMKGHSHVYWYRQLPEEGLKFMVYLQKENIIDESGMPKERFSAEFPKEGPSILRIQQVVRGDSAAYFCASSPTLTSSGNTIYFGEGSWLTVV.

This chain uses TRBV27 with TRBJ2-7; TRBD2 matches at 7 bases. The V segment lost 4 bases and the J segment 4 bases; nucleotides outside the gene matches: 10. Germline-derived CDR1 and CDR2 are MNHEY and SMNVEV (reference sequence). The CDR3 has 15 amino acids. The CDR3 nucleotides read TGTGCCAGCAGTTCAAGCGGGGAGTTGGCATACGAGCAGTACTTC. It codes for CASSSSGELAYEQYF.

The chain is built from TRBV28 and TRBJ2-1; TRBD1 matches 8 bases. Germline V gene lookup returns CDR1 MDHEN and CDR2 SYDVKM. The CDR3 runs to 13 residues. V was pared by 2 bases and J by 14 bases, with 8 bases of the junction left unmatched. This CDR3 reads CASSLPTDRGKFF. CDR3 nucleotides: TGTGCCAGCAGTTTACCCACTGACAGGGGAAAGTTCTTC. Variable domain in full (rest from reference TRBV28 and TRBJ2-1): DVKVTQSSRYLVKRTGEKVFLECVQDMDHENMFWYRQDPGLGLRLIYFSYDVKMKEKGDIPEGYSVSREKKERFSLILESASTNQTSMYLCASSLPTDRGKFFGPGTRLTVL.

The J gene is TRBJ1-1, the V gene TRBV30, with 10 nucleotides matching TRBD1. This CDR3 spans 16 amino acids. After removal of 3 bases from V and 7 bases from J, the junction contained 14 bases not matched to a gene. CDR1 GTSNPN and CDR2 SVGIG come from the germline V gene (reference sequence). The CDR3 DNA is TGTGCCTGGAGCCATCCCGGGACAGGGGAGGGGGGTGAAGCTTTCTTT. Its protein is CAWSHPGTGEGGEAFF.

This clone came up a few times. The chain links TRBV10-3 to TRBJ1-2; D is ambiguous. This CDR3 contains 13 residues. Trimming took 3 bases from V and 4 from J, leaving 9 bases between them. CDR1 and CDR2 (germline): ENHRY, SYGVKD. The CDR3 sequence is CAISEADSYGYTF. The CDR3 DNA is TGTGCCATCAGTGAAGCGGACTCCTATGGCTACACCTTC.

The chain joins TRBV6-1 to TRBJ1-1, with D hard to call. From germline, CDR1 is MNHNS and CDR2 SASEGT. CDR3 length: 15 amino acids. The V end lost 7 bases, the J end lost 0 bases, and 15 bases lay between the germline ends. CDR3 bases: TGTGCCAGCAAAGCGGACCCCCTGTTGAACACTGAAGCTTTCTTT. This encodes CASKADPLLNTEAFF.

The chain employs TRBV28 and TRBJ2-3; TRBD1 aligns across 10 bases. CDR1 and CDR2 from the germline V gene are MDHEN and SYDVKM. After removal of 2 bases from V and 4 bases from J, the junction contained 3 bases not matched to a gene. The CDR3 is 15 residues long. This CDR3 reads CASSLKGTGADTQYF. In nucleotides, the CDR3 is TGTGCCAGCAGTTTAAAGGGGACAGGGGCAGATACGCAGTATTTT.

The CDR3 reads CASSLRGGPYEQYF. CDR3 nucleotide sequence: TGTGCCAGCAGCTTAAGAGGGGGCCCCTACGAGCAGTACTTC. This chain connects TRBV9 to TRBJ2-7, with 7 bases that match TRBD1. Germline V gene data show CDR1 as SGDLS and CDR2 as YYNGEE. The CDR3 has 14 amino acids. The ends lost 4 bases at V and 2 bases at J; junction bases unmatched: 6.

The J gene is TRBJ2-3, the V gene TRBV18; 7 bases agree with TRBD1. The CDR3 sequence is 15 residues long. In germline, CDR1 is KGHSH, CDR2 LQKENI. V shed 3 bases, J shed 0 bases, and the junction held 3 bases outside the gene matches. Written as DNA, the CDR3 is TGTGCCAGCTCACCCCGGGACAGTAGCACAGATACGCAGTATTTT. The encoded protein is CASSPRDSSTDTQYF.

This clone was seen a few times. The rearrangement joins TRBV6-1 to TRBJ1-1; 7 bases are a match to TRBD1. With 9 bases clipped from V and 4 bases from J, the junction kept 8 bases outside the gene matches. In germline, CDR1 is MNHNS, CDR2 SASEGT. This CDR3 is built from 13 residues. The chain's CDR3 is CARHYRGGTEAFF. CDR3 sequence (DNA): TGTGCCAGGCACTACAGGGGCGGCACTGAAGCTTTCTTT.

CDR3 nucleotide sequence: TGTGCCAGCAGTGCGGTTTACCAGGGTGGCTATGGCTACACCTTC. The encoded protein is CASSAVYQGGYGYTF. The V and J genes are TRBV6-1 and TRBJ1-2, with D possibly TRBD1 on 5 matching bases. The CDR3 totals 15 residues. Germline loops: CDR1 MNHNS, CDR2 SASEGT. Trimming shortened V by 4 bases and J by 4 bases, and 16 bases separated the two germline ends.

On this clone itself: Distinct nucleotide sequences in the sample also encode this CDR3. The rearrangement links TRBV2 to TRBJ2-7, with unresolved D. This CDR3 has 10 amino acids. Germline assignment: CDR1 SNHLY and CDR2 FYNNEI. The ends were cut back, 3 bases at V and 4 bases at J, with 1 base in the middle. The CDR3 bases are TGTGCCAGCAGTGAGTACGAGCAGTACTTC. The encoded protein is CASSEYEQYF.

The chain employs TRBV19 and TRBJ2-1; D is perhaps TRBD2 (6 bases). CDR1 is LNHDA and CDR2 is SQIVND in the germline V gene (reference sequence). There are 17 residues in the CDR3. V dropped 5 bases and J dropped 5 bases, with 22 bases sitting between them. CDR3 region: CASSPWVVGRADNEQFF. The CDR3 coding sequence is TGTGCCAGTAGTCCCTGGGTAGTCGGGAGAGCGGACAATGAGCAGTTCTTC.

This sequence joins TRBV6-5 and TRBJ2-7; a weak D match, TRBD2 (5 bases). Germline CDR1 and CDR2: MNHEY and SVGAGI. The CDR3 extends over 14 amino acids. V was trimmed by 7 bases and J by 1 base, leaving 14 bases between them. The CDR3 region has the DNA TGTGCCAGCAAGCCCGGGCGAGGGTCCTACGAGCAGTACTTC. Protein: CASKPGRGSYEQYF.

The chain is built from TRBV5-1 and TRBJ2-7, with 8 bases matching TRBD1. The J segment lost 2 bases and the V segment lost 6 bases, leaving 4 bases of the junction unmatched. Germline V lookup: CDR1 SGHRS, CDR2 YFSETQ. This CDR3 region has 13 residues. CDR3 in DNA: TGCGCCAGCACCCGGACAGGGACCTACGAGCAGTACTTC. Encoded protein: CASTRTGTYEQYF. Filled out from reference TRBV5-1 and TRBJ2-7, the complete variable domain reads KAGVTQTPRYLIKTRGQQVTLSCSPISGHRSVSWYQQTPGQGLQFLFEYFSETQRNKGNFPGRFSGRQFSNSRSEMNVSTLELGDSALYLCASTRTGTYEQYFGPGTRLTVT.

The V call is TRBV27, the J call TRBJ2-4; 9 nucleotides align to TRBD1. Trimming took 2 bases from V and 1 from J; bases not matched to a gene: 3. Germline values: CDR1 MNHEY, CDR2 SMNVEV (reference sequence). The CDR3 consists of 16 residues. CDR3 loop: CASSLAGQGAKNIQYF. DNA of the CDR3: TGTGCCAGCAGTTTAGCCGGACAGGGGGCCAAAAACATTCAGTACTTC.

The V call is TRBV28, the J call TRBJ2-7, with 8 bases aligning to TRBD2. This CDR3 comprises 13 residues. The J segment lost 5 bases and the V segment lost 3 bases, leaving 3 bases of the junction unmatched. Germline loops: CDR1 MDHEN, CDR2 SYDVKM. The CDR3 nucleotides are TGTGCCAGCAGTTTTGGACTAGCCAACGAGCAGTACTTC. This translates into CASSFGLANEQYF. The entire variable domain, with the rest obtained from reference TRBV28 and TRBJ2-7, is as follows: DVKVTQSSRYLVKRTGEKVFLECVQDMDHENMFWYRQDPGLGLRLIYFSYDVKMKEKGDIPEGYSVSREKKERFSLILESASTNQTSMYLCASSFGLANEQYFGPGTRLTVT.

The V gene is TRBV7-2, the J gene TRBJ1-1; D unclear. Trimming left V 1 base short and J 9 bases short, with 9 bases between. CDR3 length: 12 amino acids. Per the germline V gene, CDR1 is SGHTA and CDR2 is FQGNSA. CDR3 protein: CASSLGAGQAFF. CDR3 nucleotides: TGTGCCAGCAGCTTAGGAGCGGGCCAAGCTTTCTTT. The full variable domain, completed using reference TRBV7-2 and TRBJ1-1, is GAGVSQSPSNKVTEKGKDVELRCDPISGHTALYWYRQSLGQGLEFLIYFQGNSAPDKSGLPSDRFSAERTGGSVSTLTIQRTQQEDSAVYLCASSLGAGQAFFGQGTRLTVV.